Listed here are 29 T cell receptor beta chains from one sample, sequenced in a study of blood T cell repertoires in COVID-19. Data came from immunoSEQ multiplex PCR; TCRdb stores just in-frame clones and leaves some out. The sample shows some 50,000 clones, about 79% of them seen only once. Sequencing was carried out using peripheral blood. These receptors originate from a human donor in a cohort sampled during active COVID-19.

V is TRBV4-1 and J is TRBJ1-5; possibly TRBD1 for D (5 bases). CDR1 and CDR2 from the germline V gene are MGHRA and YSYEKL. This CDR3 is 19 amino acids long. The V gene lost 3 bases and the J gene lost 4 bases, with 25 bases spanning the gap. CDR3 in amino acids: CASSHQYGSREGLNQPQHF. DNA for the CDR3: TGCGCCAGCAGCCACCAATATGGGTCTAGGGAGGGACTGAATCAGCCCCAGCATTTT.

The rearrangement uses TRBV7-2 and TRBJ2-3; 7 bases are a match to TRBD2. CDR1 and CDR2 (germline): SGHTA, FQGNSA. The ends lost 5 bases at V and 3 bases at J; junction bases unmatched: 5. CDR3 length: 14 amino acids. The CDR3: CASSRRLATDTQYF. Written as DNA, the CDR3 is TGTGCCAGCAGCCGGAGACTAGCAACAGATACGCAGTATTTT. Based on the CDR3 plus reference TRBV7-2 and TRBJ2-3, the full variable domain is GAGVSQSPSNKVTEKGKDVELRCDPISGHTALYWYRQSLGQGLEFLIYFQGNSAPDKSGLPSDRFSAERTGGSVSTLTIQRTQQEDSAVYLCASSRRLATDTQYFGPGTRLTVL.

This clone has just a few counts. The DNA of the CDR3 is TGTGCCAGCAGCTTAGGCCAGCTTCGCGGGAGCTCCTACGAGCAGTACTTC. Its protein is CASSLGQLRGSSYEQYF. The genes are TRBV7-2 and TRBJ2-7, with 7 bases lining up with TRBD2. Germline CDR1 reads SGHTA; CDR2 reads FQGNSA. V was clipped by 1 base and J by 0 bases; unmatched bases: 9. CDR3 length: 17 amino acids.

The chain carries TRBV5-1 and TRBJ2-3, with 7 bases lining up with TRBD2. CDR3 length: 15 residues. V shed 4 bases and J 2 bases; nucleotides not matched to a gene: 7. CDR1 SGHRS and CDR2 YFSETQ come from the germline V gene. Written as DNA, the CDR3 is TGCGCCAGCAGCGCCAGACTAGCAGACACAGATACGCAGTATTTT. Translation: CASSARLADTDTQYF.

The chain couples TRBV5-6 to TRBJ2-7, with a weak D call TRBD2 (7 bases). Per germline, CDR1 SGHDT and CDR2 YYEEEE. There are 13 residues in the CDR3. V was pared by 7 bases and J by 3 bases, with 14 bases between. The DNA of the CDR3 is TGTGCCAGCTGGGGGGGCGACCGCTACGAGCAGTACTTC. Protein: CASWGGDRYEQYF.

The rearrangement joins TRBV11-2 to TRBJ2-7; the match to TRBD2 covers 9 bases. Germline values: CDR1 SGHAT, CDR2 FQNNGV. The V gene end was trimmed by 5 bases and the J gene end by 9 bases; junction bases not matched to a gene: 23. The CDR3 is made up of 18 amino acids. This CDR3 reads CASSALSGRTHTNLGQYF. For the CDR3, the DNA is TGTGCCAGCAGCGCCTTAAGCGGGAGGACCCACACAAATCTCGGGCAGTACTTC.

The gene calls are TRBV4-1 and TRBJ1-5; D is perhaps TRBD1 (6 bases). CDR1 is MGHRA, CDR2 YSYEKL, per germline. Trimming stripped 2 bases from V and 0 bases from J, with 8 bases between. This CDR3 region has 15 residues. The CDR3: CASSQTGSSNQPQHF. CDR3 nucleotide sequence: TGCGCCAGCAGCCAAACAGGGAGTAGCAATCAGCCCCAGCATTTT.

This chain connects TRBV9 to TRBJ1-1, with a tentative D call TRBD1 (6 bases). Germline CDR1 reads SGDLS; CDR2 reads YYNGEE. V was cut by 2 bases and J by 1 base, with 9 bases left in between. CDR3 length equals 14 residues. DNA of the CDR3: TGTGCCAGCAGCGTCCAGGGACAGAACACTGAAGCTTTCTTT. Protein: CASSVQGQNTEAFF.

The chain recombines TRBV12-2 with TRBJ2-5; the tabulated D call, TRBD1, remains unverified against the DNA. TRBV12-2 is termed a pseudogene. This CDR3 comprises 16 residues. The CDR3 DNA reads as TGTGCAAGTCGCTTACTCTCTGGGGTGACAGAAGAGACCCAGTACTTC. As protein: CASRLLSGVTEETQYF.

This sequence joins TRBV7-2 and TRBJ2-5, with 11 bases fitting TRBD2. The J segment lost 1 base and the V segment lost 2 bases, leaving 6 bases of the junction unmatched. This CDR3 region has 17 residues. Germline CDR1 and CDR2: SGHTA and FQGNSA. The CDR3 region has the DNA TGTGCCAGCAGCTTATTGGGCGGGACTAGCGGCCAAGAGACCCAGTACTTC. It encodes CASSLLGGTSGQETQYF.

This chain uses TRBV2 with TRBJ2-3, with D possibly TRBD2 on 5 matching bases. This CDR3 has 14 amino acids. Germline CDR1 is SNHLY and CDR2 is FYNNEI. V lost 4 bases, J lost 6 bases, and 14 bases lay in between. The CDR3 reads CASSVRTREDTQYF. The CDR3 nucleotides read TGTGCCAGCAGTGTACGAACGAGGGAGGATACGCAGTATTTT.

The chain joins TRBV4-2 to TRBJ2-1; 11 nucleotides agree with TRBD2. V lost 5 bases and J lost 0; bases outside the gene matches: 9. The germline CDR1 and CDR2 sequences are LGHNA and YNFKEQ. The CDR3 loop spans 18 amino acids. The CDR3 spells CASSAGTSGTSSYNEQFF. CDR3 bases: TGTGCCAGCAGCGCCGGGACTAGCGGAACCAGCTCCTACAATGAGCAGTTCTTC.

The chain recombines TRBV9 with TRBJ1-5, with 9 bases identical to TRBD1. Germline CDR1 reads SGDLS; CDR2 reads YYNGEE. Losses at the gene ends were 0 bases for V and 6 bases for J; bases not matched to a gene: 4. The CDR3 consists of 15 residues. CDR3: CASSVGQGGSQPQHF. DNA for the CDR3: TGTGCCAGCAGCGTAGGACAGGGGGGGAGTCAGCCCCAGCATTTT.

The chain joins TRBV6-4 to TRBJ1-1; no clear D gene. The CDR3 contains 12 residues. The germline V gene encodes CDR1 MRHNA and CDR2 SNTAGT. Trimming left V 9 bases short and J 1 base short, with 9 bases between. CDR3 protein: CARLYWNTEAFF. Here the CDR3 DNA reads TGTGCCAGATTGTATTGGAACACTGAAGCTTTCTTT.

The chain recombines TRBV2 with TRBJ1-4, with a tentative D call TRBD1 (6 bases). The V end lost 4 bases, the J end lost 2 bases, and 8 bases lay between the germline ends. Germline assignment: CDR1 SNHLY and CDR2 FYNNEI. The CDR3 totals 14 residues. The CDR3 loop reads CASSVRGTNEKLFF. CDR3 in DNA: TGTGCCAGCAGTGTAAGGGGGACTAATGAAAAACTGTTTTTT.

This clone appeared once. The rearrangement uses TRBV6-5 and TRBJ2-3, with D possibly matching TRBD1 (5 bases). The germline V gene has CDR1 MNHEY and CDR2 SVGAGI. This CDR3 comprises 12 residues. The ends were cut back, 7 bases at V and 4 bases at J, with 9 bases in the middle. The chain's CDR3 is CASTGLADTQYF. The CDR3 region has the DNA TGTGCCAGCACAGGGTTGGCAGATACGCAGTATTTT.

This clone was seen just once. V usage is TRBV5-1 and J usage is TRBJ1-2, with D possibly TRBD1 on 5 matching bases. The CDR3 loop spans 13 amino acids. Germline CDR1 reads SGHRS; CDR2 reads YFSETQ. The germline V and J ends were trimmed by 0 bases and 6 bases, with 9 bases remaining between them. The CDR3 DNA sequence: TGCGCCAGCAGCTTGGTTGGGGGGGATGGCTACACCTTC. It is translated as CASSLVGGDGYTF.

The gene calls are TRBV7-9 and TRBJ2-4, with a possible D match to TRBD1 (5 bases). CDR1 SEHNR and CDR2 FQNEAQ come from the germline V gene (reference sequence). V was pared by 3 bases and J by 2 bases, with 11 bases between. This CDR3 region has 15 residues. The CDR3 spells CASSFPTVSKNIQYF. Here the CDR3 DNA reads TGTGCCAGCAGCTTCCCGACAGTATCCAAAAACATTCAGTACTTC.

The V call is TRBV12-5, the J call TRBJ2-7; 10 nucleotides match TRBD2. V lost 3 bases to trimming and J lost 2 bases; unmatched junction nucleotides: 4. Germline-derived CDR1 and CDR2 are LGHNT and FRNRAP. This CDR3 is built from 15 residues. DNA of the CDR3: TGTGCTAGTGGTTTCTCTACTAGCGGGACCTACGAGCAGTACTTC. Its protein is CASGFSTSGTYEQYF.

By share of the sample, this clone is medium-sized. This chain uses TRBV28 with TRBJ2-2, with unresolved D. Germline-derived CDR1 and CDR2 are MDHEN and SYDVKM. The length of the CDR3 is 16 residues. Trimming pared 5 bases from V and 1 base from J, leaving 14 bases between. The CDR3 sequence is CASSPLGRVNTGELFF. Written as DNA, the CDR3 is TGTGCCAGCAGTCCCCTAGGCCGCGTGAACACCGGGGAGCTGTTTTTT. The full variable domain, completed using reference TRBV28 and TRBJ2-2, is DVKVTQSSRYLVKRTGEKVFLECVQDMDHENMFWYRQDPGLGLRLIYFSYDVKMKEKGDIPEGYSVSREKKERFSLILESASTNQTSMYLCASSPLGRVNTGELFFGEGSRLTVL.

A single count supports this clone. The chain is built from TRBV16 and TRBJ2-5; weak D call: TRBD2 (6 bases). Trimming removed 4 bases at V and 0 bases at J, with 9 bases between. CDR1 and CDR2 from the germline V gene are KGHSY and FQNENV. This CDR3 region has 14 residues. This CDR3 reads CASSPRGNQETQYF. The CDR3 DNA reads as TGTGCCAGCAGCCCCCGGGGGAACCAAGAGACCCAGTACTTC.

Only one count was recorded for this clone. This chain connects TRBV30 to TRBJ1-4; 7 bases match TRBD1. The CDR3 covers 16 residues. Germline V gene lookup returns CDR1 GTSNPN and CDR2 SVGIG (reference sequence). The V segment lost 6 bases and the J segment 0 bases; nucleotides outside the gene matches: 10. The CDR3 bases are TGTGCCTGCTCGATGACAGGGAGAGCAACTAATGAAAAACTGTTTTTT. It codes for CACSMTGRATNEKLFF.

The rearrangement links TRBV7-2 to TRBJ1-2, with 9 bases aligning to TRBD1. Germline V gene sequence: CDR1 SGHTA, CDR2 FQGNSA. This CDR3 is 15 amino acids long. Trimming cost V 5 bases and J 4 bases; bases outside gene matches: 8. CDR3 DNA sequence: TGTGCCAGCAGCCGGGACAGGGCCAATAGCTATGGCTACACCTTC. Its protein is CASSRDRANSYGYTF.

The rearrangement links TRBV19 to TRBJ1-1, with no clear D. V was pared by 0 bases and J by 5 bases, with 7 bases between. This CDR3 contains 13 residues. Germline V gives CDR1 LNHDA, CDR2 SQIVND (reference sequence). This CDR3 reads CASSIEGRTEAFF. The CDR3 DNA sequence: TGTGCCAGTAGTATAGAAGGGAGAACTGAAGCTTTCTTT.

The J gene is TRBJ2-4, the V gene TRBV11-3, with TRBD2 matching over 7 bases. CDR3 length: 14 amino acids. Trimming at V came to 5 bases and at J to 2 bases, leaving 3 bases not matched to a gene. Germline loops: CDR1 SGHNT, CDR2 YENEEA. The CDR3 region is CASSPGRTKNIQYF. CDR3 nucleotide sequence: TGTGCCAGCAGCCCCGGGAGGACCAAAAACATTCAGTACTTC.

J is TRBJ2-1 and V is TRBV5-4, with 8 bases that match TRBD2. The V gene end was trimmed by 4 bases and the J gene end by 4 bases; junction bases not matched to a gene: 7. The germline V gene encodes CDR1 SGHNT and CDR2 YYREEE (reference sequence). The CDR3 is 15 residues long. The CDR3 protein is CASSSSSGSYNEQFF. As DNA, the CDR3 is TGTGCCAGCAGCAGTTCTAGCGGGTCGTACAATGAGCAGTTCTTC.

DNA of the CDR3: TGTGCCAGCAGCCCGGGGACTAGCGGGATTGGCTACGAGCAGTACTTC. Encoded protein: CASSPGTSGIGYEQYF. The chain employs TRBV11-2 and TRBJ2-7; TRBD2 agrees at 13 bases. From germline, CDR1 is SGHAT and CDR2 FQNNGV. The CDR3 runs to 16 residues. The V segment lost 5 bases and the J segment 3 bases; nucleotides outside the gene matches: 7.

This clone appeared a few times. The chain is built from TRBV5-1 and TRBJ2-1; 7 bases fit TRBD2. After removal of 7 bases from V and 3 bases from J, the junction contained 4 bases not matched to a gene. Looked up from germline, CDR1 is SGHRS and CDR2 is YFSETQ. CDR3 length: 13 amino acids. CDR3 residues: CASGRENYNEQFF. In nucleotides, the CDR3 is TGCGCCAGCGGGCGGGAGAACTACAATGAGCAGTTCTTC.

V is TRBV28 and J is TRBJ2-7, with 8 bases that match TRBD2. CDR3 length equals 15 residues. The junction had 6 bases not matched to a gene; V was cut back by 3 bases and J by 2 bases. Germline V gene sequence: CDR1 MDHEN, CDR2 SYDVKM. The CDR3 loop reads CASSFHRGGAYEQYF. In DNA form, the CDR3 reads TGTGCCAGCAGTTTCCACCGGGGGGGCGCCTACGAGCAGTACTTC.